This T cell receptor (beta chain) derives from a study of cytomegalovirus exposure and HLA in healthy donors. General study results and limits: In vitro testing confirmed a few CMV-associated chains as specific for CMV antigens.

On this clone: Its specificity is not known.

The CDR3 length is 15 residues. Germline loops: CDR1 SGHTA, CDR2 FQGTGA. Unmatched junction bases numbered 6, after V lost 4 bases and J lost 3 bases. TCRdb keeps only in-frame clones here, not all; method: immunoSEQ multiplex PCR. The profile shows over 50,000 clones, about 95% of them singletons. The chain employs TRBV7-3 and TRBJ2-1; 7 bases line up with TRBD1. Sequences were obtained from PBMCs. The sequence derives from a woman aged 18-29 years in good health and CMV-seronegative. CDR3 sequence reads: CASSSNRGNYNEQFF. In DNA, the CDR3 is TGTGCCAGCAGCTCTAACAGGGGTAACTACAATGAGCAGTTCTTC.